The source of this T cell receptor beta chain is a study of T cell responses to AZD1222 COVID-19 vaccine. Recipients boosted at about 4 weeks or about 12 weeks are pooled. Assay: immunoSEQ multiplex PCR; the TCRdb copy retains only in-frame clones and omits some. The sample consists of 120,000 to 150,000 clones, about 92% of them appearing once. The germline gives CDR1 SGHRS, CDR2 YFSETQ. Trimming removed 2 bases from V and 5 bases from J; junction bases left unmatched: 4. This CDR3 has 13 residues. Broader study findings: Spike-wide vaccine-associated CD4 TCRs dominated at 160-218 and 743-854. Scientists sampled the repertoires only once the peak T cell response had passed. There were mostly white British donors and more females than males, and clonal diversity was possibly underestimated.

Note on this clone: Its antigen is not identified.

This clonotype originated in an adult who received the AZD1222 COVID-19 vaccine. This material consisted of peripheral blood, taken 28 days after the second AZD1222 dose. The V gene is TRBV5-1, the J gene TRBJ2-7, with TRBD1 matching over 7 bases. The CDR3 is CASSFDRVDEQYF. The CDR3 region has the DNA TGCGCCAGCAGCTTTGACAGGGTCGACGAGCAGTACTTC. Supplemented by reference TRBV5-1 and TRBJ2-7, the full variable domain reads KAGVTQTPRYLIKTRGQQVTLSCSPISGHRSVSWYQQTPGQGLQFLFEYFSETQRNKGNFPGRFSGRQFSNSRSEMNVSTLELGDSALYLCASSFDRVDEQYFGPGTRLTVT.